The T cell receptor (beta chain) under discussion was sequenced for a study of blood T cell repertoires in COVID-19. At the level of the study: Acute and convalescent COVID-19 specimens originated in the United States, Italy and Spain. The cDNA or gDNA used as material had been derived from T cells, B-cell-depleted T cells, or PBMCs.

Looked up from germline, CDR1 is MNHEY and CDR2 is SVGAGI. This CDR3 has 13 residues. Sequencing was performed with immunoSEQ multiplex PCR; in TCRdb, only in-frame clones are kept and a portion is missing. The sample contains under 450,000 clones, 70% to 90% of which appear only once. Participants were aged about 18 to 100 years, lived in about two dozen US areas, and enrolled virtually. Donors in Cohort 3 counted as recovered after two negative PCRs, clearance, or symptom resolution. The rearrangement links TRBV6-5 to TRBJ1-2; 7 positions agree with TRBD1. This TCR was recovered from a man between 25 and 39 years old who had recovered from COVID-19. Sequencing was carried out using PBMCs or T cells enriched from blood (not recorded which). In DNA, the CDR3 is TGTTTCACAGGGGCGCGGTCTAACTATGGCTACACCTTC. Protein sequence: CFTGARSNYGYTF.